The T cell receptor beta chain under discussion was sequenced for a study of long-term antiretroviral therapy in people with HIV. At the survey level, the v3.0 immunoSEQ assay was run. It was roughly 40,000-50,000 T-cell genomes per sample that sequencing targeted. The repertoire was sequenced with immunoSEQ multiplex PCR; TCRdb's copy has only in-frame clones and lacks some. Here the sample spans about 36,000 clones, around three quarters being singletons. The CDR3 totals 17 residues. CDR1 is MNHNS and CDR2 is SASEGT in the germline V gene. The V and J ends lost 3 bases and 1 base respectively, with 18 bases between them. The study, taken as a whole, reports: Control repertoires displayed wider CDR3 length ranges than the HIV repertoires.

Concerning this clone: Its antigen is unidentified.

The TCR sequence derives from a man aged 25-45 years with HIV. The sample in question was unsorted PBMCs, obtained 3.4 years after starting antiretroviral therapy. V usage is TRBV6-1 and J usage is TRBJ2-5; D is uncertain. This CDR3 reads CASSDQRFSRSQETQYF. In DNA, the CDR3 is TGTGCCAGCAGTGATCAGCGTTTCTCCAGGAGCCAAGAGACCCAGTACTTC.